This TCR beta chain was identified in a study of blood T cell repertoires in COVID-19. The wider study: Samples came from the United States, Italy and Spain, spanning acute and convalescent COVID-19. Sample material is recorded as cDNA or gDNA derived from T cells, B-cell-depleted T cells, or PBMCs.

In the original workflow: Reference gene primer amplification yielded estimated nucleated cell counts. Assay used: immunoSEQ multiplex PCR; TCRdb lists only in-frame clones, some missing. The DNA gave D and trimming, while V, J and clone size come from that table. Found here are more than 95,000 clones, more than 80% of them singletons; the top ten hold approximately 12%. The germline V and J ends were trimmed by 0 bases and 3 bases, with 11 bases remaining between them. CDR1 LGHNA and CDR2 YSLEER come from the germline V gene. The length of the CDR3 is 15 residues. This receptor was identified in a human donor in a cohort sampled during active COVID-19. This sequence joins TRBV4-3 and TRBJ1-2, with no clear D. The sequencing input was peripheral blood. The chain's CDR3 is CASSQDLAAYYGYTF. CDR3 bases: TGCGCCAGCAGCCAAGATCTAGCAGCCTACTATGGCTACACCTTC.